This TCR beta chain emerged from a study of CD8+CD57+ T cells in acquired aplastic anemia. Across the whole study: Each DNA sample taken from sorted CD4+ and CD8+ cells came to 3 to 4 ug on average.

The CDR3 has 15 residues. The V and J ends lost 5 bases and 5 bases, in that order; junction bases with no gene match: 7. The V gene's germline CDR1 is SGHVS and CDR2 FNYEAQ. Template material for TCR beta VDJ and CDR3 profiling consisted of genomic DNA. TCRdb reprocessed the reads with MiXCR, giving one entry per CDR3 protein. The repertoire has roughly 170,000 distinct CDR3 sequences, around 60% of them found once; the top ten carry under 60%. Ten or more counts support this clonotype. The gene calls are TRBV7-6 and TRBJ2-5; 11 bases fit TRBD2. This receptor was taken from a human donor in good health. Sequenced: sorted CD4+, CD8+, or CD8+CD57+ T cells (not recorded which) from PBMCs. This CDR3 reads CASSTGTSGFETQYF. CDR3 nucleotide sequence: TGTGCCAGCAGCACCGGGACTAGCGGATTCGAGACCCAGTACTTC.